This T cell receptor beta chain derives from a study of OX40 agonist ivuxolimab in advanced cancers. The wider study: Patients took ivuxolimab, an agonistic anti-OX40 (CD134) antibody. Study outcomes and limitations: It was also the case that some nonresponders had low normalized T-cell clonal expansion. At 0.1 to 3.0 mg/kg and by week 6, clonal expansion occurred in CD4+ and CD8+ blood T cells.

In the case of this clone: Its antigen is currently unknown.

The CDR3 consists of 13 residues. V lost 3 bases, J lost 9 bases, and 12 bases lay in between. The germline V gene has CDR1 WNHNN and CDR2 SYGVQD (reference sequence). This table comes from immunoSEQ multiplex PCR, and its TCRdb copy is limited to in-frame clones, with some not included. This table has tens of thousands of clones, around nine tenths appearing once. The chain couples TRBV10-1 to TRBJ1-5; no definite D call. This clonotype was sampled from an adult with an advanced solid tumor such as melanoma, head and neck, liver or kidney cancer. The sequencing used CD4+ or CD8+ T cells sorted from blood, collected in a trial of the OX40 agonist ivuxolimab. Here the CDR3 reads CASSDSPLGPQHF. CDR3 sequence (DNA): TGCGCCAGCAGTGACAGTCCCTTGGGGCCCCAGCATTTT.